This record looks at one TCR beta chain sequence and its context. This record comes from a study of CD8 T cells in Susac syndrome. Reverse transcription used about 0.45 to 1 ug RNA and random hexamers. The immunoSEQ assay covered 54 Vbeta and 13 Jbeta segments for CDR3. Each CDR3 protein gets one entry after TCRdb re-called the immunoSEQ multiplex PCR reads with MiXCR. The table shows about 280,000 distinct CDR3 sequences, with roughly 84% occurring only once. The authors sequenced TCR beta from blood CD8+ and CD4+ T cells. Patients with stable or active relapsing-remitting disease, all of them treatment-naive, made up the multiple sclerosis controls. Material: CD8+ T cells from PBMCs. The receptor's source is a human donor with multiple sclerosis.

The CDR3 region has the DNA TGTGCCAGCGGGCCTCGTGGGGGGGAGCAGTTCTTC. It encodes CASGPRGGEQFF. The chain links TRBV7-6 to TRBJ2-1; a possible D gene is TRBD2 (6 bases). The germline gives CDR1 SGHVS, CDR2 FNYEAQ. The CDR3 has 12 amino acids. V was clipped by 8 bases and J by 10 bases, with 15 bases between them.